This TCR beta chain was sequenced for a study of shared clonotypes between healthy human individuals. Findings and limits, study-wide: Rarefaction gave evidence that sorted-subset sequencing remained incomplete despite large depth. It was observed that around 5% of naive CD4 clonotypes were shared across several donors.

CD45RO+ cells joined CCR7-negative CD45RA+ TemRA cells to form CD8 memory. Trimming pared 11 bases from V and 0 bases from J, leaving 11 bases between. CDR3 length equals 13 residues. From germline, CDR1 is MDHEN and CDR2 SYDVKM. Worth noting for this clone: The antigen remains undetermined.

The repertoire was sequenced with immunoSEQ multiplex PCR; TCRdb's copy has only in-frame clones and lacks some. The sample carries around 370,000 clones, about 96% recorded once. This clonotype originated in a man aged 30 to 45 in good health. The sample was memory CD8+ T cells sorted from blood. Subset denoted: CD45RO+ cells pooled with CCR7-negative TemRA cells. The chain has TRBV28 and TRBJ1-5, with D perhaps TRBD1 (5 bases). The CDR3: CASDSYSNQPQHF. Here the CDR3 DNA reads TGTGCCTCCGACAGTTATAGCAATCAGCCCCAGCATTTT.